This TCR beta chain appears in the sequencing data of a study of CD8+ T cells in alopecia areata. As for the study in general: Recipient mice, approximately 6-11-week-old female C3H/HeJ animals, received skin from approximately 6-12-month-old C3H/HeJ graft donors with spontaneous alopecia.

The CDR3 sequence is 15 residues long. Germline V gene sequence: CDR1 NNHDY, CDR2 SYVADS. The V segment lost 5 bases and the J segment 8 bases; nucleotides outside the gene matches: 7. As to this clone: What it recognizes is unknown. Any gene name here is a mouse gene name. Read sequence stops 3 residues before the CDR3 end, and the germline J gene provides the missing end.

The sequencing template was cDNA reverse transcribed from extracted RNA. Sequencing was performed with immunoSEQ multiplex PCR; in TCRdb, only in-frame clones are kept and a portion is missing. The data show around 300,000 clones, with none appearing a single time. Whole-study results and caveats: Sequence data from scalp samples additionally include resident alphabeta T cells of normal skin. Relative to mice, TCR sharing across patients was less clear, a difference possibly HLA-related. Clonality in lesional scalp, especially alopecia totalis/universalis, exceeded that of normal scalp.

It was with CD4, CD8alpha, NKG2D, NKG2ACE and other markers that pooled cutaneous lymph node cells were sorted. The receptor was isolated from a C3H/HeJ mouse with alopecia areata. The mouse strain carries the MHC haplotype H2-k. V and J are TRBV13-3 and TRBJ1-6, with 10 bases that match TRBD1. TRBJ1-6 is flagged as an ORF with uncertain function. The specimen sequenced was CD4+ T cells sorted from a lymph node. CDR3 bases read: TGTGCCAGCAGGACGGGACAGGGGAGGGATTCGCCC. Translation: CASRTGQGRDSP. The complete CDR3 protein is CASRTGQGRDSPLYF.